This entry lists 9 T cell receptor beta chains sequenced from one sample in a study of early T cells in non-severe SARS-CoV-2 infection. TCRdb reprocessed the 5' RACE reads via MiXCR and lists one record per CDR3 protein. This sample has approximately 73,000 distinct CDR3 sequences, with about 11% found just once. The sample consisted of whole blood. Every receptor here comes from an adult who was a healthcare worker with PCR-confirmed SARS-CoV-2 infection or an uninfected control (not recorded which).

This clonotype appeared a few times. The chain is built from TRBV27 and TRBJ2-5, with a tentative D call TRBD2 (6 bases). CDR1 is MNHEY and CDR2 is SMNVEV in the germline V gene (reference sequence). The CDR3 has 15 amino acids. Trimming took off 3 bases at V and 1 base at J, with 12 bases between the two ends. The CDR3 nucleotides are TGTGCCAGCAGTTTCTTTCCCGGGGGCCAAGAGACCCAGTACTTC. Translated: CASSFFPGGQETQYF.

This chain connects TRBV7-9 to TRBJ2-3, with 11 bases matching TRBD2. CDR1 is SEHNR, CDR2 FQNEAQ, per germline (reference sequence). The V gene end was trimmed by 1 base and the J gene end by 0 bases; junction bases not matched to a gene: 6. The CDR3 is 18 residues long. CDR3 nucleotide sequence: TGTGCCAGCAGCTTAGTACTAGCGGGGGCCCTTAGCACAGATACGCAGTATTTT. Its protein product is CASSLVLAGALSTDTQYF.

This clonotype showed up many times. V gene TRBV6-2 or TRBV6-3 combines with J gene TRBJ2-3; D is undetermined. V was clipped by 4 bases and J by 3 bases, with 2 bases between them. CDR3 size: 11 residues. In germline, CDR1 is MNHEY, CDR2 SVGEGT. The CDR3 coding sequence is TGTGCCAGCAGTTGGACAGATACGCAGTATTTT. It specifies CASSWTDTQYF.

This clonotype has ten or more counts. One end of the junction does not line up with germline, which may come from a read error. The chain couples TRBV5-1 to TRBJ1-5, with D maybe TRBD1 (6 bases). The CDR3 loop spans 16 amino acids. Germline-derived CDR1 and CDR2 are SGHRS and YFSETQ. DNA of the CDR3: TGTGCCAGCAGCTTAGGGGGGACCTATAGCAATCAGCCCCAGCATTTT. Its translation: CASSLGGTYSNQPQHF.

The table lists this clonotype with many counts. The genes are TRBV10-2 and TRBJ2-1; D unresolved. Per the germline V gene, CDR1 is WSHSY and CDR2 is SAAADI. Trimming stripped 2 bases from V and 5 bases from J, with 10 bases between. The CDR3 runs 14 residues. Here the CDR3 DNA reads TGCGCCAGCAGTGAGCGAGTAGCTCACAATGAGCAGTTCTTC. Protein product: CASSERVAHNEQFF.

This clonotype was seen repeatedly, ten times or more. V is TRBV4-1 and J is TRBJ2-3; TRBD2 matches at 10 bases. Germline CDR1 reads MGHRA; CDR2 reads YSYEKL. V lost 3 bases to trimming and J lost 4 bases; unmatched junction nucleotides: 10. The length of the CDR3 is 17 residues. Written as DNA, the CDR3 is TGCGCCAGCAGCCATCCTCAGCGGGGGGGCCTTTCAGATACGCAGTATTTT. Protein: CASSHPQRGGLSDTQYF.

There are many counts of this clonotype. The rearrangement links TRBV29-1 to TRBJ2-1, with 7 positions matching TRBD1. Per germline, CDR1 SQVTM and CDR2 ANQGSEA. V gave up 4 bases and J gave up 4 bases; unmatched junction bases: 7. CDR3 size: 14 residues. In DNA form, the CDR3 reads TGCAGCGTTGCAGGGGGTAACCTGTACAATGAGCAGTTCTTC. Protein: CSVAGGNLYNEQFF.

There are many counts of this clonotype. The rearrangement uses TRBV7-2 and TRBJ1-2, with D unresolved. Trimming took off 1 base at V and 4 bases at J, with 25 bases between the two ends. The CDR3 has 19 amino acids. Looked up from germline, CDR1 is SGHTA and CDR2 is FQGNSA. The CDR3 DNA follows: TGTGCCAGCAGCTTAGGTCCAGTGGCCCGAGTGGTACTGGGCTATGGCTACACCTTC. Translated: CASSLGPVARVVLGYGYTF. The complete variable domain, with remaining parts taken from reference TRBV7-2 and TRBJ1-2, reads GAGVSQSPSNKVTEKGKDVELRCDPISGHTALYWYRQSLGQGLEFLIYFQGNSAPDKSGLPSDRFSAERTGGSVSTLTIQRTQQEDSAVYLCASSLGPVARVVLGYGYTFGSGTRLTVV.

In its sample, this clonotype was seen many times. The chain has TRBV7-6 and TRBJ2-1, with 9 bases lining up with TRBD2. Unmatched junction bases numbered 4, after V lost 4 bases and J lost 6 bases. Germline loops: CDR1 SGHVS, CDR2 FNYEAQ. The CDR3 has 14 amino acids. Here the CDR3 DNA reads TGTGCCAGCAGCTCAGCGGGGGGCGTCAATGAGCAGTTCTTC. Translated, it gives CASSSAGGVNEQFF.